This T cell receptor beta chain came from a study of blood T cell repertoires in COVID-19. Background on the study: Researchers got acute and convalescent COVID-19 samples from the United States, Italy and Spain.

Germline CDR1 is LNHDA and CDR2 is SQIVND (reference sequence). CDR3 length equals 13 residues. V shed 4 bases and J shed 2 bases, with 9 bases lying between them. TCRdb's copy holds only in-frame clones and misses some; the assay was immunoSEQ multiplex PCR. The repertoire includes tens of thousands of clones, 65% to 90% of them detected once, and about 16% sits in the top ten. The receptor comes from a human donor in a cohort sampled during active COVID-19. This chain uses TRBV19 with TRBJ2-7, with D hard to call. Material for sequencing was peripheral blood. In DNA, the CDR3 is TGTGCCAGTAGTACCGGGTTTCCCTACGAGCAGTACTTC. Its protein product is CASSTGFPYEQYF.